The 11 T cell receptor beta chains below come from one sample, sequenced in a study of blood T cell repertoires in COVID-19. Clones were read by immunoSEQ multiplex PCR, and TCRdb kept only the in-frame ones, dropping some. Here the sample spans approximately 140,000 clones, about 87% being singletons. Material: peripheral blood. The receptor source for this set is a human donor in a cohort sampled during active COVID-19.

J is TRBJ2-7 and V is TRBV5-4, with 12 bases that match TRBD2. The V and J ends lost 3 bases and 3 bases, in that order; junction bases with no gene match: 4. CDR1 and CDR2 (germline): SGHNT, YYREEE (reference sequence). The CDR3 consists of 15 residues. CDR3 coding DNA: TGTGCCAGCAGCTCTAGCGGGGGGGCCCACTACGAGCAGTACTTC. Translated, it gives CASSSSGGAHYEQYF. The full variable domain, completed using reference TRBV5-4 and TRBJ2-7, is ETGVTQSPTHLIKTRGQQVTLRCSSQSGHNTVSWYQQALGQGPQFIFQYYREEENGRGNFPPRFSGLQFPNYSSELNVNALELDDSALYLCASSSSGGAHYEQYFGPGTRLTVT.

The V call is TRBV19, the J call TRBJ1-1; TRBD1 might be the D (6 bases). CDR1 and CDR2 (germline): LNHDA, SQIVND (reference sequence). V gave up 7 bases and J gave up 4 bases, with 19 bases separating them. The CDR3 is 15 amino acids. The CDR3 is CASTTNTGLTTEAFF. In DNA form, the CDR3 reads TGTGCCAGTACTACAAATACAGGGTTGACCACTGAAGCTTTCTTT. The entire variable domain, with the rest obtained from reference TRBV19 and TRBJ1-1, is as follows: DGGITQSPKYLFRKEGQNVTLSCEQNLNHDAMYWYRQDPGQGLRLIYYSQIVNDFQKGDIAEGYSVSREKKESFPLTVTSAQKNPTAFYLCASTTNTGLTTEAFFGQGTRLTVV.

This rearrangement joins TRBV7-2 to TRBJ1-5; D perhaps matches TRBD1 (5 bases). V lost 1 base to trimming and J lost 0 bases, with 7 bases between them. The CDR3 consists of 15 residues. Looked up from germline, CDR1 is SGHTA and CDR2 is FQGNSA. In DNA, the CDR3 is TGTGCCAGCAGCTTAGGCGGACATAGCAATCAGCCCCAGCATTTT. Translation gives CASSLGGHSNQPQHF. Supplemented by reference TRBV7-2 and TRBJ1-5, the full variable domain reads GAGVSQSPSNKVTEKGKDVELRCDPISGHTALYWYRQSLGQGLEFLIYFQGNSAPDKSGLPSDRFSAERTGGSVSTLTIQRTQQEDSAVYLCASSLGGHSNQPQHFGDGTRLSIL.

The rearrangement uses TRBV9 and TRBJ2-7, with D unresolved. CDR3 length: 13 amino acids. The V end lost 0 bases, the J end lost 6 bases, and 10 bases lay between the germline ends. CDR1 is SGDLS, CDR2 YYNGEE, per germline. The chain's CDR3 is CASSVGTSREQYF. The CDR3 DNA sequence: TGTGCCAGCAGCGTAGGCACTTCCCGCGAGCAGTACTTC.

V and J are TRBV9 and TRBJ2-2, with TRBD2 as a possible D gene (5 bases). Germline CDR1 SGDLS, CDR2 YYNGEE. Trimming left V 4 bases short and J 4 bases short, with 11 bases between. The CDR3 consists of 14 residues. CDR3 DNA sequence: TGTGCCAGCAGCCCAGGACTTACCACCGGGGAGCTGTTTTTT. Translated: CASSPGLTTGELFF.

The rearrangement links TRBV19 to TRBJ1-2; D not resolved. Germline CDR1 is LNHDA and CDR2 is SQIVND (reference sequence). The CDR3 loop spans 14 amino acids. Trimming stripped 4 bases from V and 8 bases from J, with 17 bases between. CDR3 sequence: CASSTTDYQGGYTF. DNA for the CDR3: TGTGCCAGTAGTACAACGGACTATCAAGGGGGCTACACCTTC.

V and J are TRBV27 and TRBJ2-7; 8 bases map to TRBD1. The CDR3 is 16 amino acids. Germline CDR1 and CDR2: MNHEY and SMNVEV (reference sequence). With 2 bases clipped from V and 2 bases from J, the junction kept 8 bases outside the gene matches. In DNA form, the CDR3 reads TGTGCCAGCAGTTTAATACCCTGGACAGGGACCTACGAGCAGTACTTC. Protein product: CASSLIPWTGTYEQYF.

This sequence joins TRBV7-9 and TRBJ2-5; 7 positions match TRBD1. The germline CDR1 and CDR2 sequences are SEHNR and FQNEAQ (reference sequence). The CDR3 totals 13 residues. The V gene end was trimmed by 1 base and the J gene end by 4 bases; junction bases not matched to a gene: 0. CDR3 DNA sequence: TGTGCCAGCAGCTTAGAGGGGGCAGAGACCCAGTACTTC. Translated: CASSLEGAETQYF.

This chain links TRBV6-2 or TRBV6-3 with TRBJ2-7; TRBD1 matches at 8 bases. Germline V gene lookup returns CDR1 MNHEY and CDR2 SVGEGT. The J segment lost 3 bases and the V segment lost 4 bases, leaving 5 bases of the junction unmatched. The CDR3 contains 14 residues. CDR3: CASSFRQGSYEQYF. The CDR3 DNA is TGTGCCAGCAGTTTTCGACAGGGGAGCTACGAGCAGTACTTC.

This sequence joins TRBV6-5 and TRBJ2-1; 9 bases line up with TRBD1. Per the germline V gene, CDR1 is MNHEY and CDR2 is SVGAGI. J was trimmed by 7 bases and V by 0 bases; bases with no gene match: 4. CDR3 size: 15 residues. DNA for the CDR3: TGTGCCAGCAGTTACTCGAGGACAGGGGTAAATGAGCAGTTCTTC. Translated: CASSYSRTGVNEQFF.

This clone was counted only a few times. V and J are TRBV21-1 and TRBJ2-5; the table calls TRBD1, which could not be checked here. TRBV21-1 has pseudogene status. The CDR3 covers 15 residues. The CDR3 reads CASSKDMTDQETQYF. The CDR3 DNA reads TGTGCCAGCAGCAAAGATATGACAGACCAAGAGACCCAGTACTTC.